The 9 T cell receptor beta chains listed next were all sequenced from one sample in a study of blood T cell repertoires in COVID-19. Some clones are missing from TCRdb's copy, which holds only in-frame ones; the method was immunoSEQ multiplex PCR. In the table there are a few hundred thousand clones, 87% of which are singletons. Input material: peripheral blood. These receptor sequences come from a woman aged 45-65 years who had recovered from COVID-19.

V and J are TRBV6-5 and TRBJ2-7; D is unresolved. Germline CDR1 and CDR2: MNHEY and SVGAGI. Trimming took off 1 base at V and 0 bases at J, with 10 bases between the two ends. This CDR3 has 15 amino acids. The CDR3, as DNA: TGTGCCAGCAGTTACTTGGCAGGTCCCTCCTACGAGCAGTACTTC. Its translation: CASSYLAGPSYEQYF.

The J gene is TRBJ2-7, the V gene TRBV13, with 7 bases aligning to TRBD1. The ends lost 3 bases at V and 1 base at J; junction bases unmatched: 3. The CDR3 is 14 amino acids. Germline CDR1 reads PRHDT; CDR2 reads FYEKMQ (reference sequence). The CDR3 coding sequence is TGTGCCAGCAGCTTGGGGGACAGTTCCTACGAGCAGTACTTC. This encodes CASSLGDSSYEQYF. Supplemented by reference TRBV13 and TRBJ2-7, the full variable domain reads AAGVIQSPRHLIKEKRETATLKCYPIPRHDTVYWYQQGPGQDPQFLISFYEKMQSDKGSIPDRFSAQQFSDYHSELNMSSLELGDSALYFCASSLGDSSYEQYFGPGTRLTVT.

The J gene is TRBJ2-3, the V gene TRBV20-1; 8 nucleotides align to TRBD2. Losses at the gene ends were 3 bases for V and 3 bases for J; bases not matched to a gene: 2. The V gene's germline CDR1 is DFQATT and CDR2 SNEGSKA (reference sequence). The CDR3 totals 13 residues. The CDR3 region is CSASTSGTDTQYF. The CDR3 DNA reads TGCAGTGCTAGTACTAGCGGTACAGATACGCAGTATTTT.

The chain couples TRBV5-6 to TRBJ1-2, with a tentative D call TRBD1 (5 bases). CDR3 length equals 13 residues. Germline V gene data show CDR1 as SGHDT and CDR2 as YYEEEE. V gave up 7 bases and J gave up 5 bases, with 15 bases separating them. CDR3 nucleotides: TGTGCCAGCCGAAGCAGGGCTTTATATGGCTACACCTTC. Translation: CASRSRALYGYTF.

The rearrangement joins TRBV28 to TRBJ2-4; D perhaps matches TRBD2 (6 bases). Trimming shortened V by 6 bases and J by 2 bases, and 17 bases separated the two germline ends. The V gene's germline CDR1 is MDHEN and CDR2 SYDVKM. The CDR3 runs 16 residues. Here the CDR3 DNA reads TGTGCCAGCAGAGACTTTGGGGGGATATCCAAAAACATTCAGTACTTC. Protein: CASRDFGGISKNIQYF. The full variable domain, completed using reference TRBV28 and TRBJ2-4, is DVKVTQSSRYLVKRTGEKVFLECVQDMDHENMFWYRQDPGLGLRLIYFSYDVKMKEKGDIPEGYSVSREKKERFSLILESASTNQTSMYLCASRDFGGISKNIQYFGAGTRLSVL.

The rearrangement uses TRBV7-9 and TRBJ2-1; 8 bases line up with TRBD2. J lost 9 bases, V lost 1 base, and 8 bases had no gene match. The V gene's germline CDR1 is SEHNR and CDR2 FQNEAQ (reference sequence). The CDR3 consists of 15 residues. The CDR3 DNA reads TGTGCCAGCAGCTTAGTGATAGCGGGATATCCTGAGCAGTTCTTC. Its protein product is CASSLVIAGYPEQFF.

The chain couples TRBV28 to TRBJ2-7; D call uncertain. The germline V gene encodes CDR1 MDHEN and CDR2 SYDVKM. The CDR3 length is 12 residues. The V end lost 6 bases, the J end lost 2 bases, and 8 bases lay between the germline ends. CDR3 nucleotides: TGTGCCAGCAGGAGTATGGCCTACGAGCAGTACTTC. Translation gives CASRSMAYEQYF.

The chain combines TRBV3-1 (or the pseudogene TRBV3-2) with TRBJ2-1; TRBD2 agrees at 11 bases. The CDR3 extends over 15 amino acids. The germline V gene encodes CDR1 LGHDT and CDR2 YNNKEL (reference sequence). After removal of 1 base from V and 11 bases from J, the junction contained 7 bases not matched to a gene. The CDR3 spells CASSQGGVAGGQQFF. Here the CDR3 DNA reads TGTGCCAGCAGCCAAGGGGGAGTAGCGGGAGGGCAGCAGTTCTTC.

CDR3 protein: CSASGGRAYEQYF. The CDR3 coding sequence is TGCAGTGCTAGTGGGGGGAGGGCTTACGAGCAGTACTTC. The V and J genes are TRBV20-1 and TRBJ2-7, with 7 bases aligning to TRBD2. The CDR3 extends over 13 amino acids. V was clipped by 3 bases and J by 4 bases; unmatched bases: 6. The germline gives CDR1 DFQATT, CDR2 SNEGSKA (reference sequence).